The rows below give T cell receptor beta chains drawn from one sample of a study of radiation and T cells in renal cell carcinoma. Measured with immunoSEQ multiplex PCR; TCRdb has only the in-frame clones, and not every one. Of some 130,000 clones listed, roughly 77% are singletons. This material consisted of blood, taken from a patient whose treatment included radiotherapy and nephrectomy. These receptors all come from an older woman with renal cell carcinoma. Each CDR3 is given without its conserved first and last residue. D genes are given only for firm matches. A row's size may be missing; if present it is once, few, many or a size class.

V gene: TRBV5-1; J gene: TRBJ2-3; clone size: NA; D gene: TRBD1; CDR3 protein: ATSTGSTDTQY
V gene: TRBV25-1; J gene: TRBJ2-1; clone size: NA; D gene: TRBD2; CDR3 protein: ASSSSGSNEQF
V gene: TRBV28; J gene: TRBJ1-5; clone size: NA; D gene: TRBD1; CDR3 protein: ASSPPGQPHQPQH
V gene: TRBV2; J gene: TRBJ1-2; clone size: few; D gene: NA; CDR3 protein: ASSFPSGPSLDYGYT
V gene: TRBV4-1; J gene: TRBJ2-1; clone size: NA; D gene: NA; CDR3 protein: ASSQGPGLYNEQF
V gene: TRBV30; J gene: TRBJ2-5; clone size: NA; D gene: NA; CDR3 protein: AWSLGSQETQY
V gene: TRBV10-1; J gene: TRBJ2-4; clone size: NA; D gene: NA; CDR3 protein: ASSSGDTNIQY
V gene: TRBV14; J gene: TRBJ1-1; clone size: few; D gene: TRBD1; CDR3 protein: ASSGRDSLYTEAF
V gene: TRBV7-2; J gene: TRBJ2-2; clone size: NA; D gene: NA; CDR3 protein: ASSLTMNTGELF
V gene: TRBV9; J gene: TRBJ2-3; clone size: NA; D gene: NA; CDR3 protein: ASSGRGRTDTQY
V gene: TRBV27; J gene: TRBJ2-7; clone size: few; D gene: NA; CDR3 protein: ASSATTGSGPYEQY
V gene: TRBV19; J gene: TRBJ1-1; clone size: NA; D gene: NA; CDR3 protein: ASSIDRQARDAF
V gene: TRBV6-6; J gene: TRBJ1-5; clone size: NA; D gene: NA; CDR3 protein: ASSYTREVSNQPQH
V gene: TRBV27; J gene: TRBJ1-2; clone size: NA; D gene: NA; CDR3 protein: ASSLKGDRYGYT
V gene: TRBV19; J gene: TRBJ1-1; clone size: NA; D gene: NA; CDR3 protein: AVRKAGAGDNTEAF
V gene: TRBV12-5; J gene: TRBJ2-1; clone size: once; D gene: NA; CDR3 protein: ASGSGVGQF
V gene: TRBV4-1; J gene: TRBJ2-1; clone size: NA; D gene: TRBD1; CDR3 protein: ASSQQRTGALTPIEQF
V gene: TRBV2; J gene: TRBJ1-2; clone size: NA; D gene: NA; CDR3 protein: ASSDRDGYT
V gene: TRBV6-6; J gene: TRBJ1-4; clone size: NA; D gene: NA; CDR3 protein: ASTPRGTNEKLF
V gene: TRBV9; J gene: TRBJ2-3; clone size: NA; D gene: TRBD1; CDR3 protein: ASSPRTGVSTDTQY
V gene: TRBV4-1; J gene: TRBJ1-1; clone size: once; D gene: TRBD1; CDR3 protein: ASSQAATGGTEAF
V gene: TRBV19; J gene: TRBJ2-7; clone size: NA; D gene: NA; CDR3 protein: ASSSQGRYEQY
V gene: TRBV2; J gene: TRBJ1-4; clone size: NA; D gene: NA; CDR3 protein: ASGAPEGVGEKLF
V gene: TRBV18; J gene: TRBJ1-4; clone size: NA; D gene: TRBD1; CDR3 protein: ASSQGTPDRGEKLF
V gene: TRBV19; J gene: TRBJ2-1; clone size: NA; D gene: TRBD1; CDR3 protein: ASRTGGLSFDEQF
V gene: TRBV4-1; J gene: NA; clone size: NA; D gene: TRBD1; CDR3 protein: ASSQGTGTYEQY
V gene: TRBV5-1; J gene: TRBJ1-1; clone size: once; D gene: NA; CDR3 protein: ASSSEEGHTEAF
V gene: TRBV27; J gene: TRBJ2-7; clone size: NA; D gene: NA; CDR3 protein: ASSFRWVGASGYEQY
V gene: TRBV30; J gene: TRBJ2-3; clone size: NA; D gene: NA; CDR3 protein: AYLGRDTQY
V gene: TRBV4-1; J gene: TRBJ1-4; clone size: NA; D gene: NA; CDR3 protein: ASSQPIPRRDNEKLF
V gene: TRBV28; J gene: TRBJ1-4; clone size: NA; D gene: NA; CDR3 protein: ASRPDTEKLF
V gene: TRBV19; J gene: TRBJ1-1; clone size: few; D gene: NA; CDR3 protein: ASIPWGRGNTEAF
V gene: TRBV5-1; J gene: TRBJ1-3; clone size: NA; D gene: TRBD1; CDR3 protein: ASSEQGSSGNTIY
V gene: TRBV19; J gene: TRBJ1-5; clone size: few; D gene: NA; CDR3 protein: ASSMAGYSNQPQH
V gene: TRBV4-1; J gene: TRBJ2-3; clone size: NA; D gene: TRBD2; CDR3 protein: ASSQVRTSGRGADTQY
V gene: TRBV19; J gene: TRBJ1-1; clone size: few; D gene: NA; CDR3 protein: ASEWPRGGRAF
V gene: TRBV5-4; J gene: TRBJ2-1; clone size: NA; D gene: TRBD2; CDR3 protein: ASSYGLAGYNEQF
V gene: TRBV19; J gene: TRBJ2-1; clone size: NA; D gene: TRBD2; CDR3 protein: ASTTSGGGNEQF
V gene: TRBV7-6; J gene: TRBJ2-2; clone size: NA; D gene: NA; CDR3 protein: ASSYGLNTGELF
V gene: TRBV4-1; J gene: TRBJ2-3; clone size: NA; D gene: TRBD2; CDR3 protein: ASSPAGTSGRANTQY
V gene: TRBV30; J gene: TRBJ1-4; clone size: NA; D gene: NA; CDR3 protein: AGDIGGEKLF
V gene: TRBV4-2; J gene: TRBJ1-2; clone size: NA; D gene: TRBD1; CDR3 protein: ASSQTGVPNYGYT
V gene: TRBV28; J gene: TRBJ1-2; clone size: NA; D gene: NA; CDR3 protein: ASSSFPRRDYGYT
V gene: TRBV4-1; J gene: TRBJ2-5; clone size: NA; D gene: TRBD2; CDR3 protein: ASSQGSSGGETQY
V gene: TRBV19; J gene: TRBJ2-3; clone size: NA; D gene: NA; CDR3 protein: ASRGKQGRDTQY
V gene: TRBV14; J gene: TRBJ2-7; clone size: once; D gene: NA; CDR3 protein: ASSQLGTYEQY
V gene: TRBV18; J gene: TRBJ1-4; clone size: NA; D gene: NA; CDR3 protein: ASWGENEKLF